The rows below give T cell receptor beta chains drawn from one sample of a study of blood T cells in healthy people across ages. A single record per CDR3 protein comes from TCRdb applying MiXCR to the 5' RACE reads. Of 550,000 to 600,000 distinct CDR3 sequences listed, 27% are singletons. Sequenced input: blood. The origin of the receptors is a woman aged 70-85 years in good health. Both conserved end residues are part of each CDR3. D genes are given only for firm matches. Clone size is given for some rows only: seen once, a few or many times, or a class if the clone is expanded.

V,D,size,J,DNA,CDR3
TRBV2,-,-,TRBJ1-6,TGTGCCAGCAGGGTAACCGAGAATTCACCCCTCCACTTT,CASRVTENSPLHF
TRBV29-1,-,-,TRBJ1-1,TGCAGCGTTGACAGGCTCTACAGCACTGAAGCTTTCTTT,CSVDRLYSTEAFF
TRBV6-2/TRBV6-3,TRBD1,-,TRBJ2-1,TGTGCCAGCAGCCAGGGGGACTACAATGAGCAGTTCTTC,CASSQGDYNEQFF
TRBV5-1,TRBD1,-,TRBJ1-1,TGCGCCAGCAGCTTGCAGGGGGCCAGCCGTGGGACTGAAGCTTTCTTT,CASSLQGASRGTEAFF
TRBV9,TRBD1,few,TRBJ2-3,TGTGCCAGCAGCGCCCCGGGACAGCTCACAGATACGCAGTATTTT,CASSAPGQLTDTQYF
TRBV3-1,TRBD1,few,TRBJ1-5,TGTGCCAGCAGCCAAGGCCCAGGGGGCCAGCATTTT,CASSQGPGGQHF
TRBV5-1,-,-,TRBJ2-7,TGCGCCAGCCAGGCCAATCCCCCCTACGAGCAGTACTTC,CASQANPPYEQYF
TRBV2,-,few,TRBJ2-1,TGTGCCAGCGGGGGGTCGCGGTCTTACAATGAGCAGTTCTTC,CASGGSRSYNEQFF
TRBV5-1,TRBD1,few,TRBJ2-1,TGCGCCAGCAGCTGGGGACAGTACAGGAATGAGCAGTTCTTC,CASSWGQYRNEQFF
TRBV6-1,-,-,TRBJ1-2,TGTGCCAGCAGAGGGGAGGACTATGGCTACACCTTC,CASRGEDYGYTF
TRBV7-9,TRBD1,few,TRBJ1-1,TGTGCCAGCAGCCCCCCGGGACAGTGGCAGAACACTGAAGCTTTCTTT,CASSPPGQWQNTEAFF
TRBV3-1,-,once,TRBJ2-7,TGTGCCAGCAGCTTGTTTGGGGGCGAAACCGAGCAGTACTTC,CASSLFGGETEQYF
TRBV6-2/TRBV6-3,TRBD2,few,TRBJ2-1,TGTGCCAGCACCGGCGGAAGCGGGGGGTACAATGAGCAGTTCTTC,CASTGGSGGYNEQFF
TRBV20-1,-,few,TRBJ2-1,TGCAGTGCTAGAGAACGGACGGGACTCAATGAGCAGTTCTTC,CSARERTGLNEQFF
TRBV20-1,-,-,TRBJ2-5,TGCAGTGCTCGACGGGACGGTACACAAGAGACCCAGTACTTC,CSARRDGTQETQYF
TRBV30,TRBD1,-,TRBJ2-5,TGTGCCTGGAGTGGGGGGACAGGGTTAGAGACCCAGTACTTC,CAWSGGTGLETQYF
TRBV6-6,-,few,TRBJ2-3,TGTGCCAGCAGTTATGGGACGCTGGATACGCAGTATTTT,CASSYGTLDTQYF
TRBV5-1,-,many,TRBJ1-4,TGCGCCAGCAGCTTGGTCGCGGATGAAAAACTGTTTTTT,CASSLVADEKLFF
TRBV12-3/TRBV12-4,-,few,TRBJ2-1,TGTGCCAGCAGTTTAGCGGCACCCTACAATGAGCAGTTCTTC,CASSLAAPYNEQFF
TRBV5-1,-,few,TRBJ1-2,TGCGCCAGCAGCTCAGGAGGTGGCTACACCTTC,CASSSGGGYTF
TRBV7-9,-,-,TRBJ2-1,TGTGCCCTTGGGGGAGTAAATGAGCAGTTCTTC,CALGGVNEQFF
TRBV7-9,-,few,TRBJ1-2,TGTGCCAGCAGCCCTTCGAGCTGGACCCGTGCTAACTATGGCTACACCTTC,CASSPSSWTRANYGYTF
TRBV7-2,-,-,TRBJ2-7,TGTGCCAGCAGGTCCCAGGGTGGCGAGCAGTACTTC,CASRSQGGEQYF
TRBV7-2,-,-,TRBJ2-1,TGTGCCAGCAGCAACCGACCGAGAGCCGAACAGTTCTTC,CASSNRPRAEQFF
TRBV20-1,TRBD2,few,TRBJ2-1,TGCATGGCGGGGGGGCAAGGCTACAATGAGCAGTTCTTC,CMAGGQGYNEQFF
TRBV15,-,-,TRBJ2-5,TGTGCCACCAGCACTGGAGGAGAGACCCAGTACTTC,CATSTGGETQYF
TRBV29-1,-,few,TRBJ2-7,TGCAGCGTTTGGGTGGGCAGTGACGAGCAGTACTTC,CSVWVGSDEQYF
TRBV6-1,-,few,TRBJ2-6,TGTGCCAGCAGTGAATGGACCTCTGGGGCCAACGTCCTGACTTTC,CASSEWTSGANVLTF
TRBV5-1,TRBD1,few,TRBJ1-2,TGCGCCAGCAGCTTGGGTCCCGGGACAGCTTATGGCTACACCTTC,CASSLGPGTAYGYTF
TRBV10-3,TRBD2,few,TRBJ2-1,TGTGCCATCAGTCCAGGACTAGCTGGAAATGAGCAGTTCTTC,CAISPGLAGNEQFF
TRBV12-3/TRBV12-4,-,-,TRBJ2-2,TGTGCCAGCAGCGGGGACCTCGCGGACACCGGGGAGCTGTTTTTT,CASSGDLADTGELFF
TRBV5-1,TRBD2,-,TRBJ2-5,TGCGCCAGCAGCTTGAGCGGGGACTACCAAGAGACCCAGTACTTC,CASSLSGDYQETQYF
TRBV20-1,TRBD1,few,TRBJ1-4,TGCAGTGCTAGAGACCACGGGACAGCTCGTGAAAAACTGTTTTTT,CSARDHGTAREKLFF
TRBV27,TRBD2,-,TRBJ2-3,TGTGCCAGCAGTTCCTCACCGGGACTAGCGTCCCGCACGCAGTATTTT,CASSSSPGLASRTQYF
TRBV5-5,-,few,TRBJ1-3,TGTGCCGGCACACGGACCGGACACCTTGGAAACACCATATATTTT,CAGTRTGHLGNTIYF
TRBV7-2,-,-,TRBJ1-4,TGTGCCAGCAGCTTGATAGGGGGTGGTGACACTAATGAAAAACTGTTTTTT,CASSLIGGGDTNEKLFF
TRBV4-2,-,-,TRBJ1-2,TGTGCCAGCAGCCAGCCTTTACTGAGCGGTGGCTACACCTTC,CASSQPLLSGGYTF
TRBV20-1,TRBD1,few,TRBJ1-5,TGCAGTGCTCCCGGGCAGGGGGATCAGCCCCAGCATTTT,CSAPGQGDQPQHF
TRBV6-2/TRBV6-3,-,-,TRBJ2-7,TGTGCCAGCAGGTCCTTTCAGTACTTC,CASRSFQYF
TRBV7-6,TRBD2,many,TRBJ2-7,TGTGCCAGCAGCTTAGCGCCGGGAGGGGAGCAGTACTTC,CASSLAPGGEQYF
TRBV6-5,TRBD1,few,TRBJ1-3,TGTGCCAGCAGTTACACAGGGGAATCCACCTCTGGAAACACCATATATTTT,CASSYTGESTSGNTIYF
TRBV20-1,-,few,TRBJ2-4,TGCAGTGCCCCCTCTATGGCCGCGGGCATTCAGTACTTC,CSAPSMAAGIQYF
TRBV20-1,-,few,TRBJ1-2,TGCAGTGCTAGGGTCTGGGAACCGATTAACTATGGCTACACCTTC,CSARVWEPINYGYTF
TRBV20-1,TRBD2,-,TRBJ2-1,TGCAGTGCCCCGACTAGCGGGAGAGACGAGAATGAGCAGTTCTTC,CSAPTSGRDENEQFF
TRBV7-8,TRBD2,-,TRBJ2-1,TGTGCCAGCAGCCTAGGACTAGCGGGGGCCGACTCCTACAATGAGCAGTTCTTC,CASSLGLAGADSYNEQFF